This TCR beta chain comes out of a study of T cell repertoires in cytomegalovirus infection. Study overall: Newly reported HLA-C-restricted and thoroughly characterized HLA-B-restricted CMV epitopes were employed.

Study outcomes and limitations: Predominance within the ex vivo response was attributable to HLA-C-restricted CMV-specific TCR beta clonotypes.

Only a few counts were recorded for this clonotype. Its matching antigen is unknown. TCRdb re-called the reads through MiXCR, storing one row per CDR3 protein. The data hold fewer than 1,000,000 distinct CDR3 sequences, with approximately 31% observed a single time. The CDR3 contains 13 residues. Trimming shortened V by 6 bases and J by 7 bases, and 13 bases separated the two germline ends. Germline-derived CDR1 and CDR2 are SNHLY and FYNNEI. The gene calls are TRBV2 and TRBJ2-1; D possibly corresponds to TRBD1 (5 bases). The specimen comprised cultured CD8+ T cells from PBMCs, sampled from culture after CMV antigen stimulation. The sequence derives from a human donor in good health (CMV status not recorded). Some clones in this sample may be carry-over from other donors' samples. CDR3 amino acids: CASRYARGNEQFF. In DNA, the CDR3 is TGTGCCAGCAGATACGCTAGGGGTAATGAGCAGTTCTTC.